This TCR beta chain derives from a study of sequential checkpoint blockade in melanoma. On the study more broadly: Arm A got nivolumab then ipilimumab; arm B the reverse, 1:1. Each arm's sequence ended with maintenance nivolumab.

Germline CDR1 and CDR2: LNHNV and YYDKDF (reference sequence). The V gene lost 0 bases and the J gene lost 8 bases, with 20 bases spanning the gap. The CDR3 sequence is 17 residues long. Noted treatment: randomized to nivolumab then ipilimumab (arm A) or the reverse (arm B). From thawed PBMCs, live CD3+CD8+ cells negative for CD19 and CD56 were sorted. Sequencing was performed with immunoSEQ multiplex PCR; in TCRdb, only in-frame clones are kept and a portion is missing. The sample shows 20,000 to 25,000 clones, around 80% of them seen only once. Material: CD8+ T cells sorted from blood (inferred from file names), obtained from a patient given nivolumab and ipilimumab in sequence. This clonotype originated in a human donor with melanoma. This sequence joins TRBV15 and TRBJ2-4; D might be TRBD1 (7 bases). Written as DNA, the CDR3 is TGTGCCACCAGCAGAGAGGGGGGACAGATCTCCTGGGACATTCAGTACTTC. Amino acids: CATSREGGQISWDIQYF.